The present entry profiles one TCR beta chain with its context. Its target is unknown. An end of the junction differs from the germline gene, which may be a read error. The sample belongs to a study of OX40 agonist ivuxolimab in advanced cancers. Study as a whole: Among those enrolled, mean age was about 60 years (range roughly 20 to 79) and 82.7% were male. Partial response was recorded in three patients: one hepatocellular carcinoma and two cutaneous melanoma cases.

Enrollment shut out patients with autoimmune disease history or systemic immunosuppression. The CDR3 totals 14 residues. Germline CDR1 SGHDN, CDR2 FVKESK. Study observations and caveats: CD8+ T cells (on average) carried more expanded clones than CD4+ T cells.

Here immunoSEQ multiplex PCR was the method, and the copy in TCRdb shows in-frame clones only, minus some. This sample carries about 76,000 clones, around 86% of them seen once, and the ten largest clones take under 3%. The clonotype originates from an adult with an advanced solid tumor such as melanoma, head and neck, liver or kidney cancer. Sequenced here: CD4+ or CD8+ T cells sorted from blood, sampled in a trial of the OX40 agonist ivuxolimab. J is TRBJ2-1 and V is TRBV14; TRBD2 agrees at 8 bases. In nucleotides, the CDR3 is TGTGCCAGCAGCCAGGTAGCGGGGACCAATAAGCAGTTCTTC. Its translation is CASSQVAGTNKQFF.